The clone carrying this T cell receptor beta chain was counted many times. The antigen is undetermined. Amplified regions were TCR beta CDR3 sequences from RNA transcripts. HTBI primers were the set used in a first-round RT-PCR of the TCR CDR3. TCRdb itself ran the multiplex PCR reads through MiXCR, one entry per CDR3 protein. Of about 640,000 distinct CDR3 sequences in the sample, 45% were seen once. The sample belongs to a study of T cells in Graves' hyperthyroidism and ophthalmopathy. The study's findings and limits: Using 13 V-J features, a model discriminated ophthalmopathy from stable hyperthyroidism. Among clonotypes expanded in thyroid above 0.001, most were also found in blood.

The CDR3 loop spans 16 amino acids. Germline CDR1 is SNHLY and CDR2 is FYNNEI. V was clipped by 5 bases and J by 5 bases; unmatched bases: 14. This sequence joins TRBV2 and TRBJ2-5; 7 nucleotides line up with TRBD2. This TCR was sampled from an adult man with Graves' disease, either hyperthyroidism or ophthalmopathy (not recorded which). Material: peripheral blood or thyroid tissue (not recorded which). In DNA form, the CDR3 reads TGTGCCAGCAGTACACGACTAGCAACCTTTTCGGAGACCCAGTACTTC. Translating it yields CASSTRLATFSETQYF.